The source of this TCR beta chain is a study of immune characterization of retroperitoneal liposarcoma. MiXCR was run by TCRdb on the PCR reads, yielding one entry per CDR3 protein. Of some 2,800 distinct CDR3 sequences listed, 45% to 50% are singletons. Germline CDR1 SGHTA, CDR2 FQGNSA. Trimming cost V 1 base and J 4 bases, with 11 bases left between them. This CDR3 is built from 15 residues. The sequenced sample was tumor tissue. The chain is built from TRBV7-2 and TRBJ2-1; perhaps D is TRBD1 or TRBD2 (5 bases each). The clonotype was recovered from a male donor with retroperitoneal liposarcoma. This CDR3 is CASSLVRGRYNEQFF. CDR3 nucleotide sequence: TGTGCCAGCAGCTTAGTGAGGGGCCGATACAATGAGCAGTTCTTC.